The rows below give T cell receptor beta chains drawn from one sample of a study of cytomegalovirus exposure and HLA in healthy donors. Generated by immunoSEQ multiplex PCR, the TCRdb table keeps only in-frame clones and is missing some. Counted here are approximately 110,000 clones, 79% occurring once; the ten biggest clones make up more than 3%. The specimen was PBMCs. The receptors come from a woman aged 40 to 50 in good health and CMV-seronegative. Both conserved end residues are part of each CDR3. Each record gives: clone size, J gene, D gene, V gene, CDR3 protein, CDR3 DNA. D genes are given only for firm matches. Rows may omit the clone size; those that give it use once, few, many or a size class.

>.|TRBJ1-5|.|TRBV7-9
CASSATDSNQPQHF
TGTGCCAGCAGCGCGACAGATAGCAATCAGCCCCAGCATTTT
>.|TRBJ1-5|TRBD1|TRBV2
CASSEVGGGTEPQHF
TGTGCCAGCAGTGAAGTAGGAGGGGGCACTGAGCCCCAGCATTTT
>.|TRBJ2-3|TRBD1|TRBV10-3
CAISAPGQGGNTDTQYF
TGTGCCATCAGTGCCCCGGGACAGGGGGGGAACACAGATACGCAGTATTTT
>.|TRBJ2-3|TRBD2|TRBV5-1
CASSSTGRLAGVGDTQYF
TGCGCCAGCAGCTCAACAGGACGGCTAGCGGGAGTAGGAGATACGCAGTATTTT
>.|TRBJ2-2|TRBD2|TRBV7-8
CASSLAPIAGSNTGELFF
TGTGCCAGCAGCCTCGCCCCTATAGCGGGTTCGAACACCGGGGAGCTGTTTTTT
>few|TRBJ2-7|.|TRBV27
CASPGIGEQYF
TGTGCCAGCCCAGGGATAGGGGAGCAGTACTTC
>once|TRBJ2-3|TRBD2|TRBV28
CASSFREGAQYF
TGTGCCAGCAGTTTCCGGGAGGGGGCGCAGTATTTT
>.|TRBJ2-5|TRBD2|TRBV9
CASSVGTSGKETQYF
TGTGCCAGCAGCGTAGGGACTAGCGGGAAAGAGACCCAGTACTTC
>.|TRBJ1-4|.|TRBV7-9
CSSSLGGSGLFF
TGTTCCAGCAGCTTGGGAGGCTCTGGGCTGTTTTTT
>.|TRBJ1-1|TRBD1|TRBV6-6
CASSSTGSEAFF
TGTGCCAGCAGTTCGACAGGGTCTGAAGCTTTCTTT
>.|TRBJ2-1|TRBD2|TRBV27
CASSATSGRYNEQFF
TGTGCCAGCTCCGCGACTAGCGGGAGGTACAATGAGCAGTTCTTC
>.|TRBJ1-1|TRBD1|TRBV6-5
CASTTGMNTEAFF
TGTGCCAGTACGACAGGGATGAACACTGAAGCTTTCTTT
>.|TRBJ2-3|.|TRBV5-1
CASSEAQDTQYF
TGCGCCAGCAGCGAGGCTCAAGATACGCAGTATTTT
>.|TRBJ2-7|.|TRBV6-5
CASSEWGTSYEQYF
TGTGCCAGCAGTGAATGGGGGACATCCTACGAGCAGTACTTC
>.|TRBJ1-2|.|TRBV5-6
CASSLGAVNPYGYTF
TGTGCCAGCAGCTTGGGGGCAGTAAACCCCTATGGCTACACCTTC
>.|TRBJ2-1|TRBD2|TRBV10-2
CASSLLAGSYNEQFF
TGCGCCAGCAGTTTACTAGCGGGTTCATACAATGAGCAGTTCTTC
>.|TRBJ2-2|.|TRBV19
CASRRREGENTGELFF
TGTGCCAGTAGACGACGTGAAGGGGAAAACACCGGGGAGCTGTTTTTT
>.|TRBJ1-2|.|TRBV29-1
CSVEDGRGNGYTF
TGCAGCGTTGAAGATGGCAGGGGTAATGGCTACACCTTC
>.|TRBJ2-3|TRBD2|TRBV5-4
CAGGGIGTDTQYF
TGTGCCGGGGGGGGGATCGGCACAGATACGCAGTATTTT
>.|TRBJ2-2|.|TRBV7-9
CASSLGLSGANTGELFF
TGTGCCAGCAGCTTAGGTCTTAGCGGAGCGAACACCGGGGAGCTGTTTTTT
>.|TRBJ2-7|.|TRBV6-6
CASSLAGSPGGEQYF
TGTGCCAGCAGTTTGGCGGGCTCTCCCGGGGGAGAGCAGTACTTC
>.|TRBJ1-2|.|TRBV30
CAWTGGNYGYTF
TGTGCCTGGACAGGAGGGAATTATGGCTACACCTTC
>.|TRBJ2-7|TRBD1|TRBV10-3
CAISESGTGGPYEQYF
TGTGCCATCAGTGAGTCGGGGACAGGGGGCCCCTACGAGCAGTACTTC
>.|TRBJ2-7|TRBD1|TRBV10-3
CAISGPWGQVTYEQYF
TGTGCCATCAGTGGCCCCTGGGGACAGGTTACCTACGAGCAGTACTTC
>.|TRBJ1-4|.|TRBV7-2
CASSLAGDLVEKLFF
TGTGCCAGCAGCTTAGCAGGGGACTTAGTTGAAAAACTGTTTTTT
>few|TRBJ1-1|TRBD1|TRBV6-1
CASSHTGGAAEAFF
TGTGCCAGCAGTCATACAGGGGGCGCGGCTGAAGCTTTCTTT
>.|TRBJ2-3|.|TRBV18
CASSPKTDTQYF
TGTGCCAGCTCACCTAAAACAGATACGCAGTATTTT
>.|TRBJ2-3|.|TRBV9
CASSAPGERDTQYF
TGTGCCAGCAGCGCCCCCGGGGAGAGAGATACGCAGTATTTT
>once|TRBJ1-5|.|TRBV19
CASSPIDRTSNQPQHF
TGTGCCAGTAGCCCGATCGACAGGACTAGCAATCAGCCCCAGCATTTT
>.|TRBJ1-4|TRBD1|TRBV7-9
CASSRDRVTNEKLFF
TGTGCCAGCAGCCGCGACAGGGTAACTAATGAAAAACTGTTTTTT
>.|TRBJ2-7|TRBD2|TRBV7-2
CASSLGTSGIYEQYF
TGTGCCAGCAGCTTGGGGACTAGCGGGATTTACGAGCAGTACTTC
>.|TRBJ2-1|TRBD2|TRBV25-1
CASSAGTSGANEQFF
TGTGCCAGCAGTGCCGGTACTAGCGGGGCCAATGAGCAGTTCTTC
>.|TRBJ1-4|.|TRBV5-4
CASSARTNRGEKLFF
TGTGCCAGCAGTGCCAGGACAAACCGAGGAGAAAAACTGTTTTTT
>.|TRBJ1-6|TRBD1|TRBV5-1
CASSLAPGTGNSPLHF
TGCGCCAGCAGCTTGGCGCCCGGGACAGGGAACTCACCCCTCCACTTT
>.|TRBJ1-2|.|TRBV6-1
CASSVNVQGYGGYTF
TGTGCCAGCAGTGTTAACGTCCAGGGATACGGTGGCTACACCTTC
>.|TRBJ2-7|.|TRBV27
CASSSSTHEQYF
TGTGCCAGCAGTTCTAGCACCCACGAGCAGTACTTC
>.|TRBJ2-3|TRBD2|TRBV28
CASSLLAGGPDTQYF
TGTGCCAGCAGTTTGTTAGCGGGAGGGCCGGATACGCAGTATTTT